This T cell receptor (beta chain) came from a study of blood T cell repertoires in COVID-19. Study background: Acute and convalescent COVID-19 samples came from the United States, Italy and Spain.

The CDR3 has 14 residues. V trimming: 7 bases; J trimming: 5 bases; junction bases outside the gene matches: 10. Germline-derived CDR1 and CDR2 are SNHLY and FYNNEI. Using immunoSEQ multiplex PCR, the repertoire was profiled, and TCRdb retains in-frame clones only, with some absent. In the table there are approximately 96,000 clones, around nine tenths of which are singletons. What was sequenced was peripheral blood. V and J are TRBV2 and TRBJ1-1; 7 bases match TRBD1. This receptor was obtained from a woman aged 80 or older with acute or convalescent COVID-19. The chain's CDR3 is CASTRSTGRTEAFF. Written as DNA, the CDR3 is TGTGCCAGCACAAGATCGACAGGGCGAACTGAAGCTTTCTTT.